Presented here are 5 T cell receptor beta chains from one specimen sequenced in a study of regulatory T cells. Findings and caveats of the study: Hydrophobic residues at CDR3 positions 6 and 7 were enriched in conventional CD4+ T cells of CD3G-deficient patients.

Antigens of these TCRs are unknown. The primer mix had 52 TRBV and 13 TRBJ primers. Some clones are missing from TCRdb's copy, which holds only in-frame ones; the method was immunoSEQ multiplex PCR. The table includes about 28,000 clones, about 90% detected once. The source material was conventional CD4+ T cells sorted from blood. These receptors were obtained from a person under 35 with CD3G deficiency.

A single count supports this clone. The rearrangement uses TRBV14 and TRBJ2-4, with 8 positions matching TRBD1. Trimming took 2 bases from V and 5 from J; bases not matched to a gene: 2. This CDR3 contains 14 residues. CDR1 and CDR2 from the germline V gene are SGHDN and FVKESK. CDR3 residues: CASSQPGQENIQYF. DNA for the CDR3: TGTGCCAGCAGCCAACCGGGACAGGAAAACATTCAGTACTTC.

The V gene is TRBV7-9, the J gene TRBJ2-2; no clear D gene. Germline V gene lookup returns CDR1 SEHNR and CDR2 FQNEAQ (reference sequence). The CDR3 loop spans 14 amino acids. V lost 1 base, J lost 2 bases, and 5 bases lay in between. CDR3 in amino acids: CASSLGINTGELFF. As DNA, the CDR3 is TGTGCCAGCAGCTTAGGCATTAACACCGGGGAGCTGTTTTTT.

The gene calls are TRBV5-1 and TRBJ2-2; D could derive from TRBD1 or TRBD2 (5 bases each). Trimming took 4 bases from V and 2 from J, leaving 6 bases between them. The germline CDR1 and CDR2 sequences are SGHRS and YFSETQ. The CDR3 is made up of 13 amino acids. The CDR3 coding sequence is TGCGCCAGCAGCCGGGACAACACCGGGGAGCTGTTTTTT. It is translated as CASSRDNTGELFF. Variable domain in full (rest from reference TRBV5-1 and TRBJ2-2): KAGVTQTPRYLIKTRGQQVTLSCSPISGHRSVSWYQQTPGQGLQFLFEYFSETQRNKGNFPGRFSGRQFSNSRSEMNVSTLELGDSALYLCASSRDNTGELFFGEGSRLTVL.

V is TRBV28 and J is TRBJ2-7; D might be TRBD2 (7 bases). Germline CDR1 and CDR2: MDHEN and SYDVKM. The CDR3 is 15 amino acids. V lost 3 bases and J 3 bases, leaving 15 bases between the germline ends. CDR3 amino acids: CASSLGGAAYYEQYF. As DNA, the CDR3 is TGTGCCAGCAGTTTGGGGGGGGCCGCGTACTACGAGCAGTACTTC.

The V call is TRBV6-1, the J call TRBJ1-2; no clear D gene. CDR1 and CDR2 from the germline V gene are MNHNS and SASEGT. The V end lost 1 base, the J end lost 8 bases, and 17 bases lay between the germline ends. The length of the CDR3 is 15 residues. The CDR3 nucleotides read TGTGCCAGCAGTGAAGGAAGGCCCGGGAACTCAGGCTACACCTTC. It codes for CASSEGRPGNSGYTF.